This TCR beta chain derives from a study of T cell responses to AZD1222 COVID-19 vaccine. Repertoires were generated with immunoSEQ multiplex PCR, while TCRdb's copy carries only in-frame clones and drops some. The top ten hold 7.9% of the sample, which has some 120,000 clones, 80% to 95% seen once. The sequenced sample was peripheral blood, obtained 28 days after the second AZD1222 dose. The TCR originated in an adult who received the AZD1222 COVID-19 vaccine.

CDR3 DNA: TGTGCCAGCAGCCAGAGGGGGCCGGGCACCGGGGAGCTGTTTTTT. Its translation is CASSQRGPGTGELFF. The chain employs TRBV4-2 and TRBJ2-2; 7 nucleotides align to TRBD1. Trimming removed 3 bases from V and 4 bases from J; junction bases left unmatched: 5. CDR3 length: 15 residues. In germline, CDR1 is LGHNA, CDR2 YNFKEQ.